A selection of T cell receptor beta chains follows, all from one sample in a study of cytomegalovirus exposure and HLA in healthy donors. Clones were sequenced by immunoSEQ multiplex PCR, and TCRdb holds only the in-frame ones, with some missing. The sample yields around 130,000 clones, 60% to 80% seen once. Sequenced sample: PBMCs. Receptor source: a woman aged 55 to 70 in good health and CMV-seronegative. CDR3s include the opening cysteine and the closing phenylalanine or tryptophan. The order of the fields is V gene, clone size, J gene, D gene, CDR3 protein, CDR3 DNA. D genes are given only for firm matches. Where a row states a size, it is once, few, many or the class of an expanded clone; other rows omit it.

TRBV5-6	once	TRBJ1-3	TRBD1	CASSPGQSSGNTIYF	TGTGCCAGCAGCCCGGGACAGTCCTCTGGAAACACCATATATTTT
TRBV4-1	NA	TRBJ2-5	TRBD2	CASSLAVQETQYF	TGCGCCAGTAGTCTAGCGGTCCAAGAGACCCAGTACTTC
TRBV13	once	TRBJ2-4	NA	CASSLRGDRNIQYF	TGTGCCAGCAGCCTCCGGGGTGATCGGAACATTCAGTACTTC
TRBV7-9	NA	TRBJ2-3	NA	CASSPKSTDTQYF	TGTGCCAGCAGCCCCAAAAGCACAGATACGCAGTATTTT
TRBV28	NA	TRBJ1-2	NA	CASTYGRAYGYTF	TGTGCCAGCACCTATGGCAGGGCATATGGCTACACCTTC
TRBV29-1	NA	TRBJ2-3	TRBD2	CSGGTSGTDTQYF	TGCAGCGGTGGGACTAGCGGTACAGATACGCAGTATTTT
TRBV28	few	TRBJ2-5	NA	CASRVGGGETQYF	TGTGCCAGCAGAGTCGGGGGAGGCGAGACCCAGTACTTC
TRBV28	NA	TRBJ1-5	NA	CASSNPQGYQPQHF	TGTGCCAGCTCAAACCCGCAGGGTTATCAGCCCCAGCATTTT
TRBV27	once	TRBJ2-2	TRBD1	CASTRQGGSGELFF	TGTGCCAGCACCCGACAGGGTGGATCCGGGGAGCTGTTTTTT
TRBV4-2	NA	TRBJ2-1	NA	CASSPSPGEGGAFYNEQFF	TGTGCCAGCAGCCCTTCCCCAGGGGAGGGGGGGGCCTTCTACAATGAGCAGTTCTTC
TRBV5-1	NA	TRBJ2-3	NA	CASSPRVSTDTQYF	TGCGCCAGCAGCCCCCGGGTCAGCACAGATACGCAGTATTTT
TRBV6-1	NA	TRBJ2-2	TRBD1	CASSAGQGVYTGELFF	TGTGCCAGCAGTGCCGGACAGGGGGTATACACCGGGGAGCTGTTTTTT
TRBV6-1	NA	TRBJ2-5	NA	CAAALAPAETQYF	TGTGCCGCGGCCCTAGCACCCGCGGAGACCCAGTACTTC
TRBV7-9	NA	TRBJ2-1	NA	CASSTSRTGTKACNEQFF	TGTGCCAGCAGCACCTCAAGGACAGGGACTAAAGCCTGCAATGAGCAGTTCTTC